The 5 T cell receptor beta chains below all came from one sample that was sequenced in a study of blood T cells in healthy people across ages. A second PCR of 7 to 11 cycles used a sample-barcoded 5' primer and a J-beta primer mix. TCRdb fed the 5' RACE reads into MiXCR, producing one record per CDR3 protein. Of around 1,000,000 distinct CDR3 sequences in the sample, approximately 26% were seen once. The same data also contributed to another study, on T cells of mothers and their children.

Sequences were obtained from blood. The receptors were gathered from a girl aged 2-15 years in good health.

This chain links TRBV4-3 with TRBJ2-5; TRBD1 or TRBD2 may be the D gene (6 bases each). Between the trimmed V and J ends, which lost 0 bases and 5 bases, there was a span of 19 bases. Germline V gene lookup returns CDR1 LGHNA and CDR2 YSLEER. The CDR3 has 17 amino acids. The CDR3 reads CASSQDALGGAGETQYF. The CDR3 DNA sequence: TGCGCCAGCAGCCAAGATGCTCTGGGGGGCGCGGGGGAGACCCAGTACTTC.

The table lists this clonotype with a few counts. The V call is TRBV5-1, the J call TRBJ2-1; D unclear. Deletions cut 3 bases from V and 8 bases from J, with 15 bases between. Germline CDR1 is SGHRS and CDR2 is YFSETQ. The CDR3 loop spans 14 amino acids. The CDR3 DNA sequence: TGCGCCAGCAGCTCGTACTCTGGCTCGGATGAGCAGTTCTTC. As protein: CASSSYSGSDEQFF.

This clonotype was seen only a few times. The chain joins TRBV5-1 to TRBJ2-1; the match to TRBD2 covers 10 bases. The J call is in doubt because the DNA end fits TRBJ2-5 better. Germline V gene data show CDR1 as SGHRS and CDR2 as YFSETQ. This CDR3 has 15 amino acids. CDR3 DNA sequence: TGCGCCAGCAGCTGGACTAGCGGTCTTCAAGAGACCCAGTACTTC. This codes for CASSWTSGLQETQYF.

The V gene is TRBV4-1, the J gene TRBJ2-1, with 7 bases aligning to TRBD2. Germline V gene sequence: CDR1 MGHRA, CDR2 YSYEKL. After removal of 10 bases from V and 3 bases from J, the junction contained 3 bases not matched to a gene. This CDR3 is 12 amino acids long. The CDR3 region is CATGEGYNEQFF. The CDR3, as DNA: TGCGCCACCGGGGAGGGCTACAATGAGCAGTTCTTC.

This clonotype was detected only a few times. This sequence joins TRBV7-6 and TRBJ2-3; TRBD2 matches 14 bases. V lost 5 bases, J lost 5 bases, and 6 bases stayed unmatched. Germline CDR1 and CDR2: SGHVS and FNYEAQ. This CDR3 comprises 16 residues. The CDR3 sequence is CASSQTSGGAIDTQYF. For the CDR3, the DNA is TGTGCCAGCAGCCAGACTAGCGGGGGGGCAATAGATACGCAGTATTTT.